This passage covers 19 T cell receptor beta chains from one sample sequenced in a study of cytomegalovirus exposure and HLA in healthy donors. PCR used 60 Vbeta primers and 13 Jbeta primers. Generated by immunoSEQ multiplex PCR, the TCRdb table keeps only in-frame clones and is missing some. This sample's table has roughly 100,000 clones. The source material was PBMCs. The receptor source for this set is a man aged 35 to 55 in good health and CMV-seronegative.

The rearrangement joins TRBV27 to TRBJ2-7; 14 nucleotides match TRBD2. V shed 0 bases, J shed 3 bases, and the junction held 1 base outside the gene matches. This CDR3 is built from 16 residues. Germline assignment: CDR1 MNHEY and CDR2 SMNVEV (reference sequence). The chain's CDR3 is CASSLSGTSGSYEQYF. CDR3 DNA sequence: TGTGCCAGCAGTTTATCGGGGACTAGCGGGAGCTACGAGCAGTACTTC.

This CDR3 reads CASSLVVQGQETQYF. The CDR3 region has the DNA TGTGCCAGCAGCTTAGTGGTACAGGGACAAGAGACCCAGTACTTC. V is TRBV11-2 and J is TRBJ2-5; D may be TRBD1 (6 bases). The CDR3 is made up of 15 amino acids. V shed 1 base and J shed 2 bases, with 11 bases lying between them. Germline CDR1 and CDR2: SGHAT and FQNNGV.

The genes are TRBV7-9 and TRBJ2-2, with D possibly being TRBD1 (6 bases). The germline V gene has CDR1 SEHNR and CDR2 FQNEAQ (reference sequence). The CDR3 consists of 16 residues. Between the trimmed V and J ends, which lost 1 base and 9 bases, there was a span of 18 bases. The CDR3 sequence is CASSLGSGDKGRELFF. CDR3 nucleotides: TGTGCCAGCAGCTTAGGGTCTGGGGACAAAGGTCGGGAGCTGTTTTTT.

V is TRBV6-5 and J is TRBJ1-2, with D unclear. This CDR3 contains 13 residues. Trimming took off 1 base at V and 3 bases at J, with 6 bases between the two ends. The germline V gene has CDR1 MNHEY and CDR2 SVGAGI. The CDR3 region is CASSYLEDYGYTF. CDR3 DNA: TGTGCCAGCAGTTACTTGGAGGACTATGGCTACACCTTC.

CDR3 in DNA: TGCGCCAGCAGGCCGGGACAGGGGTTGGATTTCTCGGGCACAAATCAGCCCCAGCATTTT. This translates into CASRPGQGLDFSGTNQPQHF. This chain joins TRBV4-3 and TRBJ1-5; TRBD1 aligns across 10 bases. From germline, CDR1 is LGHNA and CDR2 YSLEER. This CDR3 region has 20 residues. V shed 6 bases, J shed 4 bases, and the junction held 21 bases outside the gene matches.

The chain couples TRBV2 to TRBJ2-2; 10 bases match TRBD1. The CDR3 sequence is 15 residues long. The trim removed 6 bases at V and 3 bases at J, leaving 4 bases unmatched. Germline V lookup: CDR1 SNHLY, CDR2 FYNNEI. The CDR3 protein is CASRPGTGDTGELFF. Here the CDR3 DNA reads TGTGCCAGCAGGCCCGGGACAGGGGACACCGGGGAGCTGTTTTTT.

This chain links TRBV6-1 with TRBJ2-6; perhaps TRBD1 as D (5 bases). Trimming shortened V by 6 bases and J by 1 base, and 10 bases separated the two germline ends. The CDR3 is made up of 15 amino acids. CDR1 and CDR2 (germline): MNHNS, SASEGT. The CDR3 DNA sequence: TGTGCCAGCAGGGACATTGGATCTGGGGCCAACGTCCTGACTTTC. It yields the protein CASRDIGSGANVLTF.

The chain has TRBV5-1 and TRBJ2-5, with TRBD1 matching over 7 bases. The end of the DNA aligns better with TRBJ2-7, so the J call may be wrong. CDR3 length: 17 amino acids. Germline values: CDR1 SGHRS, CDR2 YFSETQ. The CDR3 DNA reads as TGCGCCAGCAGCCTTCGACAGGGAGCCACGAATGCCTACGAGCAGTACTTC. Its protein is CASSLRQGATNAYEQYF.

The chain employs TRBV19 and TRBJ2-7; 8 bases map to TRBD1. V was clipped by 3 bases and J by 6 bases; unmatched bases: 4. The CDR3 covers 13 residues. Germline loops: CDR1 LNHDA, CDR2 SQIVND (reference sequence). CDR3: CASSMGQAGEQYF. DNA for the CDR3: TGTGCCAGTAGTATGGGACAGGCGGGCGAGCAGTACTTC.

The chain has TRBV28 and TRBJ1-5; 9 positions match TRBD1. The CDR3 consists of 16 residues. With 2 bases clipped from V and 5 bases from J, the junction kept 7 bases outside the gene matches. Germline CDR1 is MDHEN and CDR2 is SYDVKM. In nucleotides, the CDR3 is TGTGCCAGCAGTTTACTCGGGACAGGGAGGGATCAGCCCCAGCATTTT. It specifies CASSLLGTGRDQPQHF. Full variable domain (missing parts from reference TRBV28 and TRBJ1-5): DVKVTQSSRYLVKRTGEKVFLECVQDMDHENMFWYRQDPGLGLRLIYFSYDVKMKEKGDIPEGYSVSREKKERFSLILESASTNQTSMYLCASSLLGTGRDQPQHFGDGTRLSIL.

The V and J genes are TRBV19 and TRBJ1-4; D unresolved. Germline CDR1 LNHDA, CDR2 SQIVND (reference sequence). The CDR3 extends over 14 amino acids. The germline V and J ends were trimmed by 6 bases and 2 bases, with 10 bases remaining between them. The CDR3 region has the DNA TGTGCCAGTAGCCTCGGAGGTACTAATGAAAAACTGTTTTTT. Translated, it gives CASSLGGTNEKLFF. The whole variable domain, remainder taken from reference TRBV19 and TRBJ1-4, is DGGITQSPKYLFRKEGQNVTLSCEQNLNHDAMYWYRQDPGQGLRLIYYSQIVNDFQKGDIAEGYSVSREKKESFPLTVTSAQKNPTAFYLCASSLGGTNEKLFFGSGTQLSVL.

Note on this clone: This same CDR3 is encoded by further DNA sequences in the sample. The chain links TRBV2 to TRBJ1-2; D perhaps matches TRBD1 (6 bases). The CDR3 extends over 12 amino acids. The V end was cut by 5 bases, the J end by 6 bases, with 10 bases between. The V gene's germline CDR1 is SNHLY and CDR2 FYNNEI. The CDR3 DNA reads as TGTGCCAGCAGTCTCCAGGGGAATGGCTACACCTTC. It codes for CASSLQGNGYTF.

The chain uses TRBV30 and TRBJ1-1; perhaps TRBD1 as D (6 bases). The CDR3 has 15 amino acids. Trimming left V 4 bases short and J 1 base short, with 16 bases between. Per the germline V gene, CDR1 is GTSNPN and CDR2 is SVGIG (reference sequence). The CDR3 protein is CAWIWRRGRNTEAFF. DNA of the CDR3: TGTGCCTGGATATGGAGGCGGGGGCGGAACACTGAAGCTTTCTTT.

This chain uses TRBV27 with TRBJ2-1, with 8 bases aligning to TRBD1. The CDR3 length is 13 residues. Germline loops: CDR1 MNHEY, CDR2 SMNVEV (reference sequence). Germline trimming cut 8 bases from V and 4 bases from J; bases unmatched to any gene: 4. The DNA of the CDR3 is TGTGCCAGCCGGGACAGGAGTTACAATGAGCAGTTCTTC. Amino acid sequence: CASRDRSYNEQFF.

The chain is built from TRBV2 and TRBJ1-2, with 7 positions matching TRBD1. The CDR3 runs 15 residues. V gave up 3 bases and J gave up 7 bases; unmatched junction bases: 11. Germline V gene sequence: CDR1 SNHLY, CDR2 FYNNEI. CDR3 bases: TGTGCCAGCAGTGACGTACCACAGGGGATGGTTGGCTACACCTTC. This encodes CASSDVPQGMVGYTF. The whole variable domain, remainder taken from reference TRBV2 and TRBJ1-2, is EPEVTQTPSHQVTQMGQEVILRCVPISNHLYFYWYRQILGQKVEFLVSFYNNEISEKSEIFDDQFSVERPDGSNFTLKIRSTKLEDSAMYFCASSDVPQGMVGYTFGSGTRLTVV.

This chain connects TRBV10-3 to TRBJ2-5; D ambiguous. This CDR3 has 13 amino acids. The V gene's germline CDR1 is ENHRY and CDR2 SYGVKD. V lost 5 bases and J lost 2, with 9 bases in between. Here the CDR3 reads CAISNGPQETQYF. The CDR3, as DNA: TGTGCCATCAGTAATGGCCCACAAGAGACCCAGTACTTC.

The chain carries TRBV7-2 and TRBJ2-3, with 8 bases identical to TRBD1. V lost 5 bases, J lost 7 bases, and 8 bases stayed unmatched. The CDR3 covers 14 residues. Germline lookup yields CDR1 SGHTA and CDR2 FQGNSA. Written as DNA, the CDR3 is TGTGCCAGCAGCCAAGGACAGGGCGGTCATACGCAGTATTTT. This encodes CASSQGQGGHTQYF.

This rearrangement joins TRBV7-6 to TRBJ1-1, with D unresolved. The germline V gene has CDR1 SGHVS and CDR2 FNYEAQ. This CDR3 has 11 residues. Trimming stripped 6 bases from V and 3 bases from J, with 5 bases between. The CDR3 region has the DNA TGTGCCAGCAGGGGCGACACTGAAGCTTTCTTT. Translating it yields CASRGDTEAFF.

The CDR3 reads CASSHLRGSYTF. The CDR3 bases are TGTGCCAGCAGCCACTTACGGGGAAGCTACACCTTC. The V and J genes are TRBV7-2 and TRBJ1-2, with unresolved D. Germline V gene data show CDR1 as SGHTA and CDR2 as FQGNSA. The ends were cut back, 5 bases at V and 9 bases at J, with 13 bases in the middle. The CDR3 is 12 residues long.